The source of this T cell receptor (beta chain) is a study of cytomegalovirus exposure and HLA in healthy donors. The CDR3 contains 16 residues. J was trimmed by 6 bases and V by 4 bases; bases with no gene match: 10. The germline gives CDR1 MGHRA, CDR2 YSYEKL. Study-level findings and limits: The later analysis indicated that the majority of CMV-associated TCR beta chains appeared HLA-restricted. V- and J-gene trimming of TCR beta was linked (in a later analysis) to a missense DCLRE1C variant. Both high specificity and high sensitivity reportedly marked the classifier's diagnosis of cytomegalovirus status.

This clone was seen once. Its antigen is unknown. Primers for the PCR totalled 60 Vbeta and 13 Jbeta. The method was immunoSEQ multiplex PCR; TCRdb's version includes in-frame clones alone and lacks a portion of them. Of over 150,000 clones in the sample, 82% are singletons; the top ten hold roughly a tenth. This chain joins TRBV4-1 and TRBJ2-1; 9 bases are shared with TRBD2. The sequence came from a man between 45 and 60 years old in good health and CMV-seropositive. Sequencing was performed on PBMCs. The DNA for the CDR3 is TGCGCCAGCAGCCGAGGGAGGCTGCGGGGGGGCAATGAGCAGTTCTTC. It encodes CASSRGRLRGGNEQFF.